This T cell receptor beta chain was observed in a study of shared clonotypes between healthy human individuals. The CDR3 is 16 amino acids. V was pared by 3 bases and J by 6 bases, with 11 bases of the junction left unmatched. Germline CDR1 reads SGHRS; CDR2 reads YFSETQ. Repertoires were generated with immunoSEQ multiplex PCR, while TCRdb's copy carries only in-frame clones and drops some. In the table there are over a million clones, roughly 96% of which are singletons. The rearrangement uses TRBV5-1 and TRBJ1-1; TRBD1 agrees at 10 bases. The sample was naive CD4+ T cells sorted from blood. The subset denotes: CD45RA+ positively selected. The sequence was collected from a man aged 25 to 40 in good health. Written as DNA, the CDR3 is TGCGCCAGCAGCTATGGACAGGGGGGATACTACGCTGAAGCTTTCTTT. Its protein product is CASSYGQGGYYAEAFF.